A selection of T cell receptor beta chains follows, all from one sample in a study of control samples from healthy donors and cancer patients. TCRdb's copy holds only in-frame clones and misses some; the assay was immunoSEQ multiplex PCR. The sample lists around 50,000 clones, roughly 94% seen once, with approximately 2.4% in the top ten. The sample taken for sequencing was blood. All receptors come from a young man in good health. The CDR3 runs from the conserved cysteine through the conserved F or W. D genes are given only for firm matches. The size field is filled for only some rows; it gives once, few, many or a size class.

v_call: TRBV7-9; j_call: TRBJ2-3; clone_size: .; d_call: TRBD2; cdr3_aa: CASSLWAGGDTQYF; cdr3_nt: TGTGCCAGCAGCTTATGGGCGGGAGGAGATACGCAGTATTTT
v_call: TRBV5-4; j_call: TRBJ2-7; clone_size: .; d_call: .; cdr3_aa: CASSFGFRSYEQYF; cdr3_nt: TGTGCCAGCAGCTTTGGGTTTAGGTCCTACGAGCAGTACTTC
v_call: TRBV10-3; j_call: TRBJ2-7; clone_size: .; d_call: .; cdr3_aa: CAASRGSYEQYF; cdr3_nt: TGTGCCGCGTCGAGGGGCTCCTACGAGCAGTACTTC
v_call: TRBV4-1; j_call: TRBJ2-4; clone_size: .; d_call: .; cdr3_aa: CASSQAGEAKNIQYF; cdr3_nt: TGCGCCAGCAGCCAAGCCGGAGAAGCCAAAAACATTCAGTACTTC
v_call: TRBV7-2; j_call: TRBJ2-7; clone_size: .; d_call: .; cdr3_aa: CASSSLIYEQYF; cdr3_nt: TGTGCCAGCAGTTCACTGATCTACGAGCAGTACTTC
v_call: TRBV2; j_call: TRBJ1-6; clone_size: .; d_call: .; cdr3_aa: CASSADYNSPLHF; cdr3_nt: TGTGCCAGCAGTGCTGATTATAATTCACCCCTCCACTTT
v_call: TRBV5-1; j_call: TRBJ2-3; clone_size: once; d_call: .; cdr3_aa: CASSFEGLGTGTQYF; cdr3_nt: TGCGCCAGCAGCTTCGAGGGGTTAGGGACGGGTACGCAGTATTTT
v_call: TRBV14; j_call: TRBJ2-1; clone_size: .; d_call: .; cdr3_aa: CASSQDRGEFYNEQFF; cdr3_nt: TGTGCCAGCAGCCAAGACAGGGGGGAGTTCTACAATGAGCAGTTCTTC
v_call: TRBV24-1; j_call: TRBJ2-7; clone_size: .; d_call: .; cdr3_aa: CATSDSHRDKQYF; cdr3_nt: TGTGCCACCAGTGATTCTCACAGGGACAAGCAGTACTTC
v_call: TRBV5-5; j_call: TRBJ2-1; clone_size: .; d_call: TRBD2; cdr3_aa: CASSSPGTTVYNEQFF; cdr3_nt: TGTGCCAGCAGCTCCCCCGGGACTACCGTATACAATGAGCAGTTCTTC
v_call: TRBV5-6; j_call: TRBJ2-1; clone_size: .; d_call: .; cdr3_aa: CASSRGQSYNEQFF; cdr3_nt: TGTGCCAGCAGCCGTGGACAGTCCTACAATGAGCAGTTCTTC
v_call: TRBV9; j_call: TRBJ2-3; clone_size: .; d_call: TRBD1; cdr3_aa: CASSVITGGRHTDTQYF; cdr3_nt: TGTGCCAGCAGCGTAATTACAGGGGGCAGACACACAGATACGCAGTATTTT
v_call: TRBV6-5; j_call: TRBJ2-5; clone_size: .; d_call: TRBD2; cdr3_aa: CASRPGGGRETQYF; cdr3_nt: TGTGCCAGCAGGCCTGGGGGAGGGCGGGAGACCCAGTACTTC
v_call: TRBV6-6; j_call: TRBJ2-5; clone_size: .; d_call: .; cdr3_aa: CASRGAGVETQYF; cdr3_nt: TGTGCCAGCAGGGGGGCAGGGGTGGAGACCCAGTACTTC
v_call: TRBV4-2; j_call: TRBJ2-3; clone_size: .; d_call: TRBD2; cdr3_aa: CASSQAGTSGSTDTQYF; cdr3_nt: TGTGCCAGCAGCCAAGCCGGGACTAGCGGGAGCACAGATACGCAGTATTTT
v_call: TRBV6-5; j_call: TRBJ2-1; clone_size: .; d_call: .; cdr3_aa: CASSTHPGTEQFF; cdr3_nt: TGTGCCAGCAGTACCCACCCTGGGACTGAGCAGTTCTTC
v_call: TRBV18; j_call: TRBJ2-3; clone_size: few; d_call: .; cdr3_aa: CASSPQDTQYF; cdr3_nt: TGTGCCAGCTCACCCCAAGATACGCAGTATTTT
v_call: TRBV3-1/TRBV3-2; j_call: TRBJ2-1; clone_size: .; d_call: TRBD2; cdr3_aa: CASSSGTSGEAEQFF; cdr3_nt: TGTGCCAGCAGCTCGGGGACTAGCGGGGAGGCTGAGCAGTTCTTC
v_call: TRBV30; j_call: TRBJ2-3; clone_size: .; d_call: TRBD1; cdr3_aa: CAWSAGQGSDTQYF; cdr3_nt: TGTGCCTGGAGTGCGGGACAGGGCTCAGATACGCAGTATTTT
v_call: TRBV5-1; j_call: TRBJ2-1; clone_size: .; d_call: .; cdr3_aa: CASSLGLYNEQFF; cdr3_nt: TGCGCCAGCAGCTTGGGGCTGTACAATGAGCAGTTCTTC
v_call: TRBV7-8; j_call: TRBJ2-3; clone_size: .; d_call: TRBD2; cdr3_aa: CASSLASSGRDTQYF; cdr3_nt: TGTGCCAGCAGCTTAGCGTCTAGCGGGAGGGATACGCAGTATTTT
v_call: TRBV5-8; j_call: TRBJ1-2; clone_size: .; d_call: .; cdr3_aa: CASSLDPGTVAYGYTF; cdr3_nt: TGTGCCAGCAGCTTGGATCCAGGAACGGTAGCCTATGGCTACACCTTC
v_call: TRBV29-1; j_call: TRBJ2-5; clone_size: .; d_call: TRBD1; cdr3_aa: CSVCPRGRAEETQYF; cdr3_nt: TGCAGCGTCTGTCCAAGGGGGCGGGCTGAAGAGACCCAGTACTTC
v_call: TRBV28; j_call: TRBJ2-3; clone_size: .; d_call: TRBD2; cdr3_aa: CASTGVLAGSTDTQYF; cdr3_nt: TGTGCCAGCACGGGGGTACTAGCGGGAAGCACAGATACGCAGTATTTT